This T cell receptor beta chain was observed in a study of PD-1 blockade in classical Hodgkin lymphoma. Study-wide points: Complete responders matched newly diagnosed patients in baseline diversity.

All the patients suffered relapse after autologous stem cell transplantation, and brentuximab vedotin exposure differed. Complete response, partial response or progressive disease made up the best responses. Notes on this clone: Its antigen is still unknown.

The CDR3 has 14 amino acids. Trimming took 5 bases from V and 8 from J; bases not matched to a gene: 11. Looked up from germline, CDR1 is SGHRS and CDR2 is YFSETQ. Profiled with immunoSEQ multiplex PCR; TCRdb holds only in-frame clones, not every one. The table has 13,000 or so clones, about 90% seen once. Here the sequenced sample was peripheral blood mononuclear cells (PBMCs), taken at baseline. This chain links TRBV5-1 with TRBJ1-2; 8 bases agree with TRBD1. This receptor was obtained from a human donor with classical Hodgkin lymphoma. The CDR3 protein is CASSVTGEVGGYTF. The CDR3 region has the DNA TGCGCCAGCAGTGTGACAGGGGAGGTAGGCGGCTACACCTTC.